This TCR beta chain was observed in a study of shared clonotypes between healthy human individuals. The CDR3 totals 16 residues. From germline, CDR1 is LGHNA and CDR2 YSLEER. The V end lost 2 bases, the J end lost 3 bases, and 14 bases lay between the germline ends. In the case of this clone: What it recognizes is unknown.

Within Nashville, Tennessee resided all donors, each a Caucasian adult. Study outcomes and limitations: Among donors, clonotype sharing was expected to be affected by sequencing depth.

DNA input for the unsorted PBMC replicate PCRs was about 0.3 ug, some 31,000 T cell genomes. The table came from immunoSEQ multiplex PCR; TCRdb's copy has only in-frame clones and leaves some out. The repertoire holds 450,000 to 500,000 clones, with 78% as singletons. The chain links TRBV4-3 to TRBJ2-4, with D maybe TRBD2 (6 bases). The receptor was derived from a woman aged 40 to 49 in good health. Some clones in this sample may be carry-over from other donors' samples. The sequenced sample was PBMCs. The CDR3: CASSQLALGNKNIQYF. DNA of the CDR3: TGCGCCAGCAGCCAACTAGCGTTGGGGAACAAAAACATTCAGTACTTC.